This TCR beta chain came from a study of blood T cell repertoires in COVID-19. In the study's own analysis: Reference gene primer amplification gave nucleated cell count estimates. Profiled with immunoSEQ multiplex PCR; TCRdb holds only in-frame clones, not every one. V, J and clone size were drawn from that table, and D and trimming were deduced from the DNA. This table has over 75,000 clones, under 80% appearing once. The CDR3 runs 14 residues. Per germline, CDR1 MDHEN and CDR2 SYDVKM. V lost 6 bases, J lost 4 bases, and 15 bases lay in between. This TCR came from a human donor in a cohort sampled during active COVID-19. Sequenced input: peripheral blood. The V call is TRBV28, the J call TRBJ1-2; a possible D gene is TRBD1 (6 bases). The DNA for the CDR3 is TGTGCCAGCAGACCTCTTACAGGGATCTATGGCTACACCTTC. It specifies CASRPLTGIYGYTF.